The 19 T cell receptor beta chains given below trace back to one sample, sequenced in a study of shared clonotypes between healthy human individuals. CD45RO-negative, CCR7-selected cells formed the naive CD8 fraction, which excluded terminally differentiated effector memory CD45RA+ cells. Profiling relied on immunoSEQ multiplex PCR, and the TCRdb table lists in-frame clones only, not all of them. This table has about 2 million clones, approximately 94% appearing once. Sequences were obtained from naive CD8+ T cells sorted from blood. Source of these receptors: a man aged 18 to 29 in good health.

Here the CDR3 reads CASSLVGTDYEQYF. DNA of the CDR3: TGTGCCAGCAGCTTAGTAGGGACAGACTACGAGCAGTACTTC. This chain joins TRBV7-9 and TRBJ2-7, with 7 bases lining up with TRBD1. This CDR3 spans 14 amino acids. Germline V CDR1 and CDR2: SEHNR, FQNEAQ (reference sequence). The ends lost 1 base at V and 3 bases at J; junction bases unmatched: 3.

The chain recombines TRBV28 with TRBJ2-7; D could derive from TRBD1 or TRBD2 (5 bases each). The CDR3 extends over 16 amino acids. The V and J ends lost 4 bases and 2 bases respectively, with 18 bases between them. Germline CDR1 MDHEN, CDR2 SYDVKM. The CDR3 DNA reads TGTGCCAGCAGTTCTCCCAGGGCAGGGACCCCCTACGAGCAGTACTTC. Its translation: CASSSPRAGTPYEQYF.

The CDR3 DNA reads as TGTGCCATCAGTGGGGACAGGGCCAACTACGAGCAGTACTTC. Its translation is CAISGDRANYEQYF. This chain links TRBV10-3 with TRBJ2-7; TRBD1 agrees at 9 bases. Germline values: CDR1 ENHRY, CDR2 SYGVKD. This CDR3 has 14 residues. V gave up 4 bases and J gave up 3 bases; unmatched junction bases: 4.

The chain couples TRBV19 to TRBJ2-7; a weak D match, TRBD1 (5 bases). The germline V and J ends were trimmed by 5 bases and 2 bases, with 13 bases remaining between them. The CDR3 totals 14 residues. CDR1 is LNHDA, CDR2 SQIVND, per germline (reference sequence). CDR3 amino acids: CASSPSDRTYEQYF. The CDR3 nucleotides are TGTGCCAGTAGTCCCTCCGACAGAACCTACGAGCAGTACTTC.

This clone was recorded once. The V gene is TRBV6-6, the J gene TRBJ2-7; tentative D call: TRBD2 (5 bases). This CDR3 is 11 amino acids long. V was cut by 0 bases and J by 9 bases, with 6 bases left in between. Per the germline V gene, CDR1 is MNHNY and CDR2 is SVGAGI (reference sequence). The CDR3 protein is CASSYSDSQYF. The CDR3 nucleotides read TGTGCCAGCAGTTACTCGGACTCGCAGTACTTC.

The chain combines TRBV27 with TRBJ2-7, with D perhaps TRBD2 (6 bases). Germline V gene data show CDR1 as MNHEY and CDR2 as SMNVEV (reference sequence). The CDR3 has 14 residues. Trimming left V 4 bases short and J 3 bases short, with 13 bases between. CDR3 protein: CASSYGSGGYEQYF. The DNA for the CDR3 is TGTGCCAGCAGTTACGGGAGCGGAGGCTACGAGCAGTACTTC.

The chain combines TRBV19 with TRBJ2-7; D uncertain. The germline V gene has CDR1 LNHDA and CDR2 SQIVND (reference sequence). V dropped 0 bases and J dropped 6 bases, with 9 bases sitting between them. The CDR3 length is 13 residues. This chain's CDR3 is CASSIEVAAEQYF. As DNA, the CDR3 is TGTGCCAGTAGTATAGAAGTGGCGGCCGAGCAGTACTTC.

The chain has TRBV5-6 and TRBJ2-7; D is perhaps TRBD2 (5 bases). Looked up from germline, CDR1 is SGHDT and CDR2 is YYEEEE. The CDR3 has 13 residues. V dropped 4 bases and J dropped 2 bases, with 10 bases sitting between them. The DNA for the CDR3 is TGTGCCAGCAGCGACGGGGTTGCCTACGAGCAGTACTTC. Translating it yields CASSDGVAYEQYF.

To note about this clone: Other DNA sequences in the sample encode the same CDR3. The chain uses TRBV4-3 and TRBJ2-7; D not resolved. The CDR3 consists of 12 residues. The V end was cut by 1 base, the J end by 3 bases, with 4 bases between. Germline V gene lookup returns CDR1 LGHNA and CDR2 YSLEER. CDR3 coding DNA: TGCGCCAGCAGCCAAGGGGGCTACGAGCAGTACTTC. Encoded protein: CASSQGGYEQYF.

In regard to this clone: This sample also contains other DNA sequences that code for the same CDR3. The chain uses TRBV27 and TRBJ2-7; no definite D call. The CDR3 length is 12 residues. CDR1 is MNHEY, CDR2 SMNVEV, per germline (reference sequence). V was cut by 5 bases and J by 3 bases, with 8 bases left in between. Here the CDR3 DNA reads TGTGCCAGCAGTCTAGACGGCTACGAGCAGTACTTC. Protein: CASSLDGYEQYF.

V is TRBV6-5 and J is TRBJ2-1; TRBD1 matches 9 bases. CDR1 and CDR2 (germline): MNHEY, SVGAGI. The CDR3 spans 15 residues. With 6 bases clipped from V and 0 bases from J, the junction kept 3 bases outside the gene matches. The CDR3 DNA reads as TGTGCCAGCAGGTCGACAGGGGGCTCCTACAATGAGCAGTTCTTC. Its protein is CASRSTGGSYNEQFF.

The J gene is TRBJ1-1, the V gene TRBV25-1; weak D call: TRBD1 (5 bases). CDR1 is MGHDK and CDR2 is SYGVNS in the germline V gene. Trimming left V 6 bases short and J 4 bases short, with 18 bases between. The length of the CDR3 is 15 residues. CDR3 nucleotide sequence: TGTGCCAGCAGGGTAACAAGGGGTGCCGGCACTGAAGCTTTCTTT. It yields the protein CASRVTRGAGTEAFF.

The V call is TRBV5-1, the J call TRBJ1-1; 9 nucleotides agree with TRBD1. Germline V gene lookup returns CDR1 SGHRS and CDR2 YFSETQ. J was trimmed by 1 base and V by 4 bases; bases with no gene match: 8. The CDR3 spans 16 residues. The CDR3 region has the DNA TGCGCCAGCAGCGATGAACAGGGGGCTAGGAACACTGAAGCTTTCTTT. Encoded protein: CASSDEQGARNTEAFF.

The chain links TRBV4-1 to TRBJ1-2, with 7 positions matching TRBD1. The CDR3 has 17 amino acids. Germline CDR1 MGHRA, CDR2 YSYEKL. V trimming: 2 bases; J trimming: 4 bases; junction bases outside the gene matches: 13. CDR3: CASSQHNVGQNPYGYTF. Written as DNA, the CDR3 is TGCGCCAGCAGCCAACATAACGTGGGACAGAACCCCTATGGCTACACCTTC.

The chain joins TRBV2 to TRBJ1-4, with D maybe TRBD1 (5 bases). This CDR3 has 13 residues. Trimming pared 3 bases from V and 5 bases from J, leaving 7 bases between. The germline V gene has CDR1 SNHLY and CDR2 FYNNEI. CDR3 region: CASSETANEKLFF. Written as DNA, the CDR3 is TGTGCCAGCAGTGAGACAGCAAATGAAAAACTGTTTTTT.

This chain connects TRBV5-6 to TRBJ2-3, with TRBD1 identical over 8 bases. Trimming removed 3 bases from V and 2 bases from J; junction bases left unmatched: 5. In germline, CDR1 is SGHDT, CDR2 YYEEEE. The CDR3 is 15 residues long. The CDR3 DNA is TGTGCCAGCAGCTCGGACAGGGTTATCACAGATACGCAGTATTTT. Its translation: CASSSDRVITDTQYF.

The chain combines TRBV11-2 with TRBJ2-3; 7 bases fit TRBD2. From germline, CDR1 is SGHAT and CDR2 FQNNGV. The CDR3 totals 16 residues. The V and J ends lost 2 bases and 2 bases, in that order; junction bases with no gene match: 7. CDR3 DNA sequence: TGTGCCAGCAGCTTAAGGCTAGCGGAGCCCACAGATACGCAGTATTTT. It encodes CASSLRLAEPTDTQYF.

The V gene is TRBV5-1, the J gene TRBJ1-1; unclear D gene. Germline V gene lookup returns CDR1 SGHRS and CDR2 YFSETQ. Trimming took off 9 bases at V and 1 base at J, with 13 bases between the two ends. The CDR3 totals 13 residues. The DNA for the CDR3 is TGCGCCACCCGGCCGTGGCCGAACACTGAAGCTTTCTTT. Residues: CATRPWPNTEAFF.

Concerning this clone: This sample also contains other DNA sequences that code for the same CDR3. The chain employs TRBV19 and TRBJ2-1; D ambiguous. Trimming stripped 1 base from V and 7 bases from J, with 8 bases between. The CDR3 extends over 13 amino acids. From germline, CDR1 is LNHDA and CDR2 SQIVND (reference sequence). This chain's CDR3 is CASSIGSGNEQFF. The CDR3 region has the DNA TGTGCCAGTAGTATAGGGAGTGGGAATGAGCAGTTCTTC.